The text below deals with one T cell receptor (beta chain). Antigen unknown. This sample was taken from a study of cytomegalovirus exposure and HLA in healthy donors. Findings and limits, study-wide: Earlier analysis looked at TCR beta V segments, and most were productive about 87% or about 30% of the time. Later work found that TCR association rates differed between HLA loci; DRB1 had the most and HLA-C the fewest.

The PCR employed 60 Vbeta primers together with 13 Jbeta primers. Measured with immunoSEQ multiplex PCR; TCRdb has only the in-frame clones, and not every one. The sample carries 110,000 to 150,000 clones, 75% to 80% recorded once. Germline trimming cut 6 bases from V and 4 bases from J; bases unmatched to any gene: 6. The CDR3 sequence is 14 residues long. Germline V gene lookup returns CDR1 SEHNR and CDR2 FQNEAQ (reference sequence). The TCR originated in a woman aged 18-29 years in good health and CMV-seropositive. The chain combines TRBV7-9 with TRBJ1-3; TRBD1 matches at 7 bases. What was sequenced was PBMCs. The CDR3 sequence: CASRSDRAGNTIYF. CDR3 DNA: TGTGCCAGCAGGAGTGACAGGGCCGGAAACACCATATATTTT.